A selection of T cell receptor beta chains follows, all from one sample in a study of cytomegalovirus exposure and HLA in healthy donors. The data were produced by immunoSEQ multiplex PCR, yet TCRdb's version contains in-frame clones alone and is incomplete. This table holds 95,000 to 150,000 clones, 10% to 13% found once. The sample was PBMCs. The source of these receptors is a woman aged 18 to 35 in good health and CMV-seropositive. CDR3s include the opening cysteine and the closing phenylalanine or tryptophan. D genes are given only for firm matches. Only part of the rows carry a size: once, few, many, or a class if the clone is expanded.

cdr3_aa cdr3_nt j_call v_call d_call clone_size
CAWRGGVSGNTIYF TGTGCCTGGAGAGGGGGAGTCTCTGGAAACACCATATATTTT TRBJ1-3 TRBV30 - few
CASSPPGQRNQPQHF TGTGCCAGCAGCCCCCCTGGACAGCGCAATCAGCCCCAGCATTTT TRBJ1-5 TRBV5-6 - -
CASSQDQDSSYEQYF TGTGCCAGCAGCCAAGATCAGGACAGTTCCTACGAGCAGTACTTC TRBJ2-7 TRBV4-2 - -
CASSYQRGGVTYEQYF TGTGCCAGCAGCTATCAAAGAGGGGGGGTTACCTACGAGCAGTACTTC TRBJ2-7 TRBV7-8 - -
CALQGAATEAFF TGTGCATTACAGGGGGCTGCCACTGAAGCTTTCTTT TRBJ1-1 TRBV30 TRBD1 -
CASSERRLNSPLHF TGTGCCAGCAGTGAGAGGAGACTGAATTCACCCCTCCACTTT TRBJ1-6 TRBV2 - few
CAWSPRGSKYTIYF TGTGCCTGGAGTCCGAGAGGCAGTAAATACACCATATATTTT TRBJ1-3 TRBV30 - few
CASSPEAGAAYEQYF TGTGCCAGCTCACCCGAAGCGGGAGCCGCCTACGAGCAGTACTTC TRBJ2-7 TRBV18 TRBD2 few
CASSLSSTGTEAFF TGTGCCAGCAGCTTATCGTCCACGGGCACTGAAGCTTTCTTT TRBJ1-1 TRBV7-6 - -
CASSLWQWGVTEAFF TGTGCCAGCTCACTATGGCAATGGGGGGTCACTGAAGCTTTCTTT TRBJ1-1 TRBV18 - few
CASSYSGLFNEQFF TGTGCCAGCAGTTACTCCGGACTTTTCAATGAGCAGTTCTTC TRBJ2-1 TRBV6-5 - -
CSGIRDFSGNQPQHF TGCAGCGGGATCCGGGACTTCAGTGGGAATCAGCCCCAGCATTTT TRBJ1-5 TRBV29-1 - -
CASSLEDRANYGYTF TGTGCCAGCAGCTTAGAGGACAGGGCTAACTATGGCTACACCTTC TRBJ1-2 TRBV7-9 TRBD1 -
CASSQVLEAAVGNGYTF TGTGCCAGCAGCCAAGTACTTGAGGCGGCAGTCGGAAATGGCTACACCTTC TRBJ1-2 TRBV4-2 - -
CASSMSQGTGNTIYF TGTGCCAGTAGTATGAGCCAGGGGACTGGAAACACCATATATTTT TRBJ1-3 TRBV19 - few
CASSQSRSPTSPTQYF TGCGCCAGCAGTCAATCGAGGAGCCCGACTTCTCCTACGCAGTATTTT TRBJ2-3 TRBV23-1 - few
CASSDPGLQYF TGTGCCAGCAGTGACCCAGGTCTTCAGTACTTC TRBJ2-4 TRBV2 - -
CASRNGLVAFF TGTGCCAGTAGAAATGGACTGGTAGCTTTCTTT TRBJ1-1 TRBV11-3 - few
CASSVAGTGANEQFF TGTGCCAGCAGCGTAGCCGGGACAGGGGCCAATGAGCAGTTCTTC TRBJ2-1 TRBV9 TRBD1 -
CASSQAPGTGTYEQYF TGCGCCAGCAGCCAGGCACCCGGGACAGGGACCTACGAGCAGTACTTC TRBJ2-7 TRBV5-1 TRBD1 few
CASSLEPAGTSFYNEQFF TGCGCCAGCAGCTTGGAACCCGCCGGGACTAGCTTTTACAATGAGCAGTTCTTC TRBJ2-1 TRBV5-1 TRBD2 few
CASSTRQGQLDEQYF TGCGCCAGCAGCACTCGACAGGGGCAACTTGACGAGCAGTACTTC TRBJ2-7 TRBV5-1 TRBD1 -
CASSLPGSSLRTEAFF TGTGCCAGCAGTTTACCGGGTAGCTCCTTAAGGACTGAAGCTTTCTTT TRBJ1-1 TRBV28 - -
CASSQGVRGQGRDQPQHF TGCGCCAGCAGCCAAGGGGTCCGGGGACAGGGTCGAGATCAGCCCCAGCATTTT TRBJ1-5 TRBV4-1 TRBD1 few
CASSTGTGGIYEQYF TGTGCCAGCTCAACCGGGACAGGGGGCATCTACGAGCAGTACTTC TRBJ2-7 TRBV28 TRBD1 -
CASSTTSGSVDTQYF TGTGCCAGCAGCACAACTAGCGGGAGTGTAGATACGCAGTATTTT TRBJ2-3 TRBV7-9 TRBD2 -
CASRGAVSYEQYF TGTGCCAGCAGAGGGGCGGTATCCTACGAGCAGTACTTC TRBJ2-7 TRBV6-6 - -
CASSEPGQGSQPQHF TGTGCCAGCAGCGAGCCGGGACAGGGAAGCCAGCCCCAGCATTTT TRBJ1-5 TRBV7-9 TRBD1 few
CATSTYSTGTNIQYF TGTGCCACCAGCACCTACTCCACAGGAACCAACATTCAGTACTTC TRBJ2-4 TRBV15 - few
CASSETGSYEQYF TGTGCCAGCAGTGAGACAGGTTCTTACGAGCAGTACTTC TRBJ2-7 TRBV25-1 - -
CASSSRFNPGELFF TGTGCCAGCAGTTCCCGTTTTAATCCCGGGGAGCTGTTTTTT TRBJ2-2 TRBV28 - -
CASSRLPGTEAFF TGTGCCAGCAGCCGACTCCCGGGGACTGAAGCTTTCTTT TRBJ1-1 TRBV7-6 - few
CAWSVQRNTEAFF TGTGCCTGGAGTGTACAGAGAAACACTGAAGCTTTCTTT TRBJ1-1 TRBV30 - few
CASSFWDSAFF TGTGCCAGCAGTTTCTGGGACAGCGCTTTCTTT TRBJ1-1 TRBV28 TRBD1 -
CASSQDMGELAGESDTQYF TGTGCCAGCAGCCAAGATATGGGGGAGCTAGCGGGGGAGTCAGATACGCAGTATTTT TRBJ2-3 TRBV4-2 TRBD2 -
CASSLVSQGAYEQYF TGTGCCAGCAGCTTAGTCTCCCAGGGCGCATACGAGCAGTACTTC TRBJ2-7 TRBV11-2 - few
CASSYTGQGGETQYF TGTGCCAGCAGTTACACGGGACAGGGGGGGGAGACCCAGTACTTC TRBJ2-5 TRBV6-5 TRBD1 few
CATSRDRGYNEQFF TGTGCCACCAGCAGAGATCGCGGATACAATGAGCAGTTCTTC TRBJ2-1 TRBV15 - -
CASSQGRTSGSADTQYF TGTGCCAGCAGCCAAGGCAGGACTAGCGGGAGCGCTGATACGCAGTATTTT TRBJ2-3 TRBV4-2 TRBD2 few
CASSIGDRSHGYTF TGTGCCAGCAGTATTGGTGACAGATCTCATGGCTACACCTTC TRBJ1-2 TRBV25-1 - -
CASSRAGGKLFF TGTGCCAGCAGTCGGGCGGGAGGCAAACTGTTTTTT TRBJ1-4 TRBV27 - few
CASSQRTGGYYEQYF TGTGCCAGCAGCCAACGGACAGGAGGCTACTACGAGCAGTACTTC TRBJ2-7 TRBV14 TRBD1 few
CASRDNPRPNEKLFF TGCGCCAGCAGGGACAATCCGCGGCCGAATGAAAAACTGTTTTTT TRBJ1-4 TRBV4-1 - few
CATSQTSGTYNEQFF TGTGCCACCAGCCAGACTAGCGGGACCTACAATGAGCAGTTCTTC TRBJ2-1 TRBV15 TRBD2 few
CASEAGGEPQHF TGTGCCAGCGAGGCAGGGGGCGAGCCCCAGCATTTT TRBJ1-5 TRBV6-1 TRBD1 few
CASSFIEGEGSTEAFF TGTGCCAGCAGTTTCATAGAAGGGGAGGGCTCCACTGAAGCTTTCTTT TRBJ1-1 TRBV28 - -
CASSLSPGSDYEQYF TGTGCCAGCAGCTTATCCCCCGGGAGCGACTACGAGCAGTACTTC TRBJ2-7 TRBV11-3 - -